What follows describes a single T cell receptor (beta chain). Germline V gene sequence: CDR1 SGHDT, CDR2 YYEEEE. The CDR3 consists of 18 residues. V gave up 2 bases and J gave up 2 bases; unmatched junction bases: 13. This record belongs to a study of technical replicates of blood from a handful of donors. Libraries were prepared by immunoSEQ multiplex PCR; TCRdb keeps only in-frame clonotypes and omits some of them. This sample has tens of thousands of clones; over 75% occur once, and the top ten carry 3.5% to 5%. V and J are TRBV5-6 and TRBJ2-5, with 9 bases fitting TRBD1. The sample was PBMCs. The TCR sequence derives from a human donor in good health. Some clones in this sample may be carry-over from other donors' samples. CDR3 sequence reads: CASSFYRGLSPTQETQYF. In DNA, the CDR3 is TGTGCCAGCAGCTTCTACAGGGGGCTCTCCCCTACACAAGAGACCCAGTACTTC.